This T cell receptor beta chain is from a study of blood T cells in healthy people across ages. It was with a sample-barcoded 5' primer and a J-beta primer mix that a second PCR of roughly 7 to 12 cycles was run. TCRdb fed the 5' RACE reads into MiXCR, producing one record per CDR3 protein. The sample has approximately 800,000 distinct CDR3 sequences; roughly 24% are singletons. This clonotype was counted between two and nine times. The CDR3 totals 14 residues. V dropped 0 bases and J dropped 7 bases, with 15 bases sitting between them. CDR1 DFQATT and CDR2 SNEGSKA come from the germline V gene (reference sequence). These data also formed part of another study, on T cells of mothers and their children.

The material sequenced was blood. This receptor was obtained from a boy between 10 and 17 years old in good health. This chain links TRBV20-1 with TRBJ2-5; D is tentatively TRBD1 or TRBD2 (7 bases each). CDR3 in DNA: TGCAGTGCTAGAGATTTCCGGGGGGACAGGACCCAGTACTTC. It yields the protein CSARDFRGDRTQYF.